This T cell receptor (beta chain) was recorded in a study of post-analysis software for immune sequencing data. Tagging with unique molecular identifiers was a feature of the TCR beta cDNA libraries. MiXCR was run by TCRdb on the PCR reads, yielding one entry per CDR3 protein. Among about 460,000 distinct CDR3 sequences listed, under 55% were seen once. The sequence derives from a girl between 10 and 17 years old with multiple sclerosis. The sequencing sample was made of blood.

The CDR3 DNA sequence: TGTGCCAGCAGCCGGAACCAGGATCAGCCCCAGCATTTT. Translation: CASSRNQDQPQHF. The chain employs TRBV4-2 and TRBJ1-5; no firm D call. Trimming pared 4 bases from V and 5 bases from J, leaving 9 bases between. The CDR3 consists of 13 residues. Germline assignment: CDR1 LGHNA and CDR2 YNFKEQ.